The text below deals with one T cell receptor beta chain. The same CDR3 arises from other DNA sequences in this sample as well. This table comes from immunoSEQ multiplex PCR, and its TCRdb copy is limited to in-frame clones, with some not included. The table shows roughly 80,000 clones, with 90% occurring only once. The data originate from a study of T cell responses to AZD1222 COVID-19 vaccine. The length of the CDR3 is 13 residues. Trimming removed 6 bases from V and 0 bases from J, with 8 bases in between. Here the sequenced sample was peripheral blood, taken 28 days after the second AZD1222 dose. The chain has TRBV12-3 or TRBV12-4 and TRBJ1-1; a weak D match, TRBD1 (6 bases). The receptor comes from an adult who received the AZD1222 COVID-19 vaccine. The CDR3 region is CASRGQMNTEAFF. The CDR3 DNA is TGTGCCAGCAGAGGACAGATGAACACTGAAGCTTTCTTT.